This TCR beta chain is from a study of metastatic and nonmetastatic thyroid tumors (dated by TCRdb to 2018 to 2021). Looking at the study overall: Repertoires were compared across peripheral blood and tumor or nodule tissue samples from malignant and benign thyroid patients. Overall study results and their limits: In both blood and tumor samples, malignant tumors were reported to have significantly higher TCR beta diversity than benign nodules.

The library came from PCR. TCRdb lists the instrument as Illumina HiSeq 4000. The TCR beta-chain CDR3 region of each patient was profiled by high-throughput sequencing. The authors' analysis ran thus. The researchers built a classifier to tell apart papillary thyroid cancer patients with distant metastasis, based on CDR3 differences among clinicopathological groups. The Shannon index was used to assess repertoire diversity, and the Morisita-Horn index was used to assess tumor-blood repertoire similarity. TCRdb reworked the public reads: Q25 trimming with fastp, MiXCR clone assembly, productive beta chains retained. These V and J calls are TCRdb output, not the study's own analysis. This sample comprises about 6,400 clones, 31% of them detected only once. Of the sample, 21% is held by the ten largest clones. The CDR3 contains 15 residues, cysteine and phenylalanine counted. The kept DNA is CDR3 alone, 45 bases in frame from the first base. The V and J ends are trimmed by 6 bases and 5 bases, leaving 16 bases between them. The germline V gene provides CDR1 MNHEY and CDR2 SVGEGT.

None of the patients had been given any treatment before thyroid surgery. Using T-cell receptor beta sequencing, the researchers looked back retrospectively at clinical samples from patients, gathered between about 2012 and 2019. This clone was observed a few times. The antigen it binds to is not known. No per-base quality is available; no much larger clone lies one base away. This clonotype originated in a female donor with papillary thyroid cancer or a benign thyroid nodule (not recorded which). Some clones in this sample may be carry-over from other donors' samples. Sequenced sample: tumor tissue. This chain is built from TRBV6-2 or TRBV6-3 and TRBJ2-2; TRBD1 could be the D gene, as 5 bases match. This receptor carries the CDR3 CASSLGQGVTGELFF. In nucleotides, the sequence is TGTGCCAGCAGCCTCGGGCAGGGCGTTACCGGGGAGCTGTTTTTT.